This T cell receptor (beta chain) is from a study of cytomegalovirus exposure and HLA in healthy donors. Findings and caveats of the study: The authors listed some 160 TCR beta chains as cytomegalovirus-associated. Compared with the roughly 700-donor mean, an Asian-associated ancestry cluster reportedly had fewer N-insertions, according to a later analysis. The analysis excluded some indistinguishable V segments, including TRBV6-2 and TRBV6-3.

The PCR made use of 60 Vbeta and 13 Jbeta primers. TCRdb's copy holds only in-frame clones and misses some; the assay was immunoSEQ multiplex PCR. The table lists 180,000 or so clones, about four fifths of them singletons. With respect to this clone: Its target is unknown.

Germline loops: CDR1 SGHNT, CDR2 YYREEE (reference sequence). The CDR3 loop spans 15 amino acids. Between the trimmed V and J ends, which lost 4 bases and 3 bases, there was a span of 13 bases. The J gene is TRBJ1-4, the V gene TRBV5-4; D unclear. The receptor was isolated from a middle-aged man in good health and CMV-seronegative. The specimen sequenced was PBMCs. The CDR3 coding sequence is TGTGCCAGCAGCCACGATCCCGGGGCTAATGAAAAACTGTTTTTT. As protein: CASSHDPGANEKLFF.